The 32 T cell receptor beta chains given below trace back to one sample, sequenced in a study of cytomegalovirus exposure and HLA in healthy donors. Assay: immunoSEQ multiplex PCR; the TCRdb copy retains only in-frame clones and omits some. The top ten clones hold approximately 3.1% of a sample with roughly 150,000 clones, more than 70% of them seen once. The sample consisted of PBMCs. The receptor source for this set is a man in his late teens or twenties in good health and CMV-seronegative.

The V and J genes are TRBV6-6 and TRBJ2-7; the D gene is possibly TRBD2 (5 bases). The CDR3 is made up of 13 amino acids. From germline, CDR1 is MNHNY and CDR2 SVGAGI (reference sequence). V lost 5 bases, J lost 1 base, and 9 bases lay in between. CDR3 loop: CASSPTSSYEQYF. CDR3 in DNA: TGTGCCAGCAGTCCTACTAGTTCCTACGAGCAGTACTTC.

This clone was seen a single time. The V gene is TRBV6-1, the J gene TRBJ2-7, with TRBD2 as a possible D gene (7 bases). CDR3 length: 13 amino acids. V lost 7 bases, J lost 7 bases, and 17 bases lay in between. The germline gives CDR1 MNHNS, CDR2 SASEGT. The DNA for the CDR3 is TGTGCCAGCACACCAAGGGGGGGGAGGGAGCAGTACGTC. Protein: CASTPRGGREQYV.

The chain has TRBV14 and TRBJ1-6; the D is unclear. Trimming took off 4 bases at V and 10 bases at J, with 14 bases between the two ends. The CDR3 covers 14 residues. CDR1 is SGHDN and CDR2 is FVKESK in the germline V gene. CDR3 DNA: TGTGCCAGCAGCCCCGGGGTTTTTCCCTCACCCCTCCACTTT. It specifies CASSPGVFPSPLHF.

Details on this clone: Other nucleotide sequences in the sample specify the same CDR3. V usage is TRBV29-1 and J usage is TRBJ2-7; unclear D gene. The CDR3 totals 12 residues. The V gene's germline CDR1 is SQVTM and CDR2 ANQGSEA. V was pared by 2 bases and J by 3 bases, with 8 bases between. This CDR3 reads CSVEIADYEQYF. CDR3 sequence (DNA): TGCAGCGTTGAAATAGCAGACTACGAGCAGTACTTC.

The chain has TRBV10-1 and TRBJ2-1; TRBD1 aligns across 11 bases. CDR1 and CDR2 from the germline V gene are WNHNN and SYGVQD (reference sequence). CDR3 length equals 16 residues. The V and J ends lost 3 bases and 6 bases, in that order; junction bases with no gene match: 7. The CDR3 nucleotides are TGCGCCAGCAGTGAAGTCGGGACAGGGGGGATCAATGAGCAGTTCTTC. It yields the protein CASSEVGTGGINEQFF.

V and J are TRBV27 and TRBJ2-3; TRBD1 is a possible D gene (5 bases). The CDR3 spans 14 residues. CDR1 MNHEY and CDR2 SMNVEV come from the germline V gene (reference sequence). The germline V and J ends were trimmed by 3 bases and 3 bases, with 10 bases remaining between them. The DNA for the CDR3 is TGTGCCAGCAGTTTCGGCGACAGTACAGATACGCAGTATTTT. Translation: CASSFGDSTDTQYF.

The chain combines TRBV6-5 with TRBJ2-5; D might be TRBD1 (5 bases). The V end lost 2 bases, the J end lost 5 bases, and 9 bases lay between the germline ends. The CDR3 has 13 amino acids. The germline V gene has CDR1 MNHEY and CDR2 SVGAGI. CDR3 region: CASSYLGAETQYF. For the CDR3, the DNA is TGTGCCAGCAGTTACCTTGGGGCTGAGACCCAGTACTTC.

The gene calls are TRBV28 and TRBJ1-6; no firm D call. The ends were cut back, 6 bases at V and 0 bases at J, with 9 bases in the middle. Germline CDR1 MDHEN, CDR2 SYDVKM. CDR3 length: 15 residues. CDR3 in amino acids: CASREWSSYNSPLHF. In DNA form, the CDR3 reads TGTGCCAGCAGGGAATGGAGCTCCTATAATTCACCCCTCCACTTT.

The gene calls are TRBV11-2 and TRBJ2-7; D gene ambiguous. V was clipped by 2 bases and J by 6 bases, with 17 bases between them. This CDR3 contains 15 residues. The germline CDR1 and CDR2 sequences are SGHAT and FQNNGV. The CDR3 DNA reads TGTGCCAGCAGCTTATCCGTGGCCCCCCCCCTCGAGCAGTACTTC. It encodes CASSLSVAPPLEQYF.

The V call is TRBV7-2, the J call TRBJ1-5; 8 positions agree with TRBD1. The germline CDR1 and CDR2 sequences are SGHTA and FQGNSA. The CDR3 sequence is 14 residues long. V was pared by 4 bases and J by 5 bases, with 4 bases of the junction left unmatched. CDR3 DNA: TGTGCCAGCAGCTCCGGACAGGGAGATCAGCCCCAGCATTTT. This gives the protein CASSSGQGDQPQHF.

As concerns this clone: The same CDR3 arises from other DNA sequences in this sample as well. The V and J genes are TRBV29-1 and TRBJ1-2, with TRBD1 matching 11 bases. V lost 7 bases to trimming and J lost 3 bases; unmatched junction nucleotides: 4. The CDR3 covers 13 residues. Germline CDR1 SQVTM, CDR2 ANQGSEA. CDR3 amino acids: CSAGQGADYGYTF. CDR3 coding DNA: TGCAGCGCCGGACAGGGGGCGGACTATGGCTACACCTTC.

The chain carries TRBV7-2 and TRBJ1-3; TRBD1 matches 8 bases. Looked up from germline, CDR1 is SGHTA and CDR2 is FQGNSA. This CDR3 is built from 13 residues. The J segment lost 8 bases and the V segment lost 5 bases, leaving 5 bases of the junction unmatched. The CDR3 here is CASSTGQAYTIYF. The CDR3 bases are TGTGCCAGCAGCACGGGACAGGCGTACACCATATATTTT.

CDR3 amino acids: CASSPRTSGRYTETQYF. The CDR3 DNA follows: TGTGCCAGCAGCCCCCGGACTAGCGGGAGGTACACGGAGACCCAGTACTTC. J is TRBJ2-5 and V is TRBV9, with 14 bases matching TRBD2. The CDR3 has 17 amino acids. Germline V gene data show CDR1 as SGDLS and CDR2 as YYNGEE. The J segment lost 5 bases and the V segment lost 4 bases, leaving 10 bases of the junction unmatched.

The chain is built from TRBV2 and TRBJ1-4; no clear D. The CDR3 has 15 amino acids. With 8 bases removed from V and 3 bases from J, the gap between germline ends came to 16 bases. Germline V lookup: CDR1 SNHLY, CDR2 FYNNEI. CDR3 residues: CASLIARGANEKLFF. Written as DNA, the CDR3 is TGTGCCAGCCTAATAGCCCGGGGAGCTAATGAAAAACTGTTTTTT. Using reference TRBV2 and TRBJ1-4 for the parts outside the CDR3, the full variable domain is EPEVTQTPSHQVTQMGQEVILRCVPISNHLYFYWYRQILGQKVEFLVSFYNNEISEKSEIFDDQFSVERPDGSNFTLKIRSTKLEDSAMYFCASLIARGANEKLFFGSGTQLSVL.

The chain uses TRBV5-1 and TRBJ2-4; no clear D gene. Per the germline V gene, CDR1 is SGHRS and CDR2 is YFSETQ. This CDR3 is built from 15 residues. V lost 2 bases to trimming and J lost 6 bases, with 15 bases between them. Written as DNA, the CDR3 is TGCGCCAGCAGCTTTCTACCGGGTTTGGGAAACATTCAGTACTTC. Translation gives CASSFLPGLGNIQYF. Using reference TRBV5-1 and TRBJ2-4 for the parts outside the CDR3, the full variable domain is KAGVTQTPRYLIKTRGQQVTLSCSPISGHRSVSWYQQTPGQGLQFLFEYFSETQRNKGNFPGRFSGRQFSNSRSEMNVSTLELGDSALYLCASSFLPGLGNIQYFGAGTRLSVL.

This clone was observed a single time. The chain links TRBV25-1 to TRBJ2-3; D is undetermined. The CDR3 covers 14 residues. Germline V gene lookup returns CDR1 MGHDK and CDR2 SYGVNS. V was pared by 4 bases and J by 3 bases, with 11 bases between. The CDR3 nucleotides are TGTGCCAGCAGTGGCCAAGACTGGACAGATACGCAGTATTTT. This gives the protein CASSGQDWTDTQYF.

V is TRBV27 and J is TRBJ1-5; 9 bases are a match to TRBD1. From germline, CDR1 is MNHEY and CDR2 SMNVEV (reference sequence). Trimming cost V 8 bases and J 1 base; bases outside gene matches: 12. This CDR3 has 17 residues. CDR3: CASSFATGGASNQPQHF. CDR3 sequence (DNA): TGTGCCAGCTCCTTTGCCACAGGGGGCGCGAGCAATCAGCCCCAGCATTTT.

The CDR3 is CASSPGQGASDEQFF. CDR3 coding DNA: TGTGCCAGCAGCCCTGGACAGGGGGCATCGGATGAGCAGTTCTTC. This chain connects TRBV4-2 to TRBJ2-1, with TRBD1 matching 11 bases. Germline V lookup: CDR1 LGHNA, CDR2 YNFKEQ. V dropped 4 bases and J dropped 8; count of bases not matched to a gene: 7. There are 15 residues in the CDR3.

This clone was detected once. This chain links TRBV27 with TRBJ1-4, with 8 positions matching TRBD1. Germline trimming cut 5 bases from V and 7 bases from J; bases unmatched to any gene: 6. The CDR3 covers 14 residues. Germline V lookup: CDR1 MNHEY, CDR2 SMNVEV (reference sequence). The DNA for the CDR3 is TGTGCCAGCAGTACCCCAGACAGGGGTGAAAAACTGTTTTTT. Amino acids: CASSTPDRGEKLFF.

V usage is TRBV29-1 and J usage is TRBJ2-1; 9 bases map to TRBD2. The CDR3 covers 13 residues. Germline V gene data show CDR1 as SQVTM and CDR2 as ANQGSEA. Trimming removed 2 bases from V and 6 bases from J; junction bases left unmatched: 2. The CDR3 loop is CSVERAGGNEQFF. CDR3 bases: TGCAGCGTTGAACGAGCGGGGGGCAATGAGCAGTTCTTC.

The chain links TRBV6-5 to TRBJ2-1; D may be TRBD1 (6 bases). The germline V gene has CDR1 MNHEY and CDR2 SVGAGI. This CDR3 is built from 16 residues. V was trimmed by 0 bases and J by 0 bases, leaving 9 bases between them. For the CDR3, the DNA is TGTGCCAGCAGTTACTCGGGGGCCAGCTCCTACAATGAGCAGTTCTTC. It yields the protein CASSYSGASSYNEQFF.

This chain connects TRBV5-1 to TRBJ1-3; no clear D. The CDR3 length is 15 residues. Trimming removed 0 bases from V and 4 bases from J, with 11 bases in between. The germline V gene has CDR1 SGHRS and CDR2 YFSETQ. The CDR3 spells CASSLALASGNTIYF. The CDR3, as DNA: TGCGCCAGCAGCTTGGCCCTAGCATCCGGAAACACCATATATTTT.

This chain uses TRBV5-1 with TRBJ2-5; 7 nucleotides line up with TRBD2. CDR1 and CDR2 (germline): SGHRS, YFSETQ. Trimming at V came to 6 bases and at J to 1 base, leaving 12 bases not matched to a gene. The CDR3 runs to 16 residues. CDR3 nucleotide sequence: TGCGCCAGCACCCGGGGAGGGACGACTATCCAAGAGACCCAGTACTTC. Translated, it gives CASTRGGTTIQETQYF. The whole variable domain, filled in from reference TRBV5-1 and TRBJ2-5, reads KAGVTQTPRYLIKTRGQQVTLSCSPISGHRSVSWYQQTPGQGLQFLFEYFSETQRNKGNFPGRFSGRQFSNSRSEMNVSTLELGDSALYLCASTRGGTTIQETQYFGPGTRLLVL.

J is TRBJ2-7 and V is TRBV6-5; no clear D. The CDR3 consists of 15 residues. Germline assignment: CDR1 MNHEY and CDR2 SVGAGI. Trimming stripped 2 bases from V and 0 bases from J, with 11 bases between. CDR3 in DNA: TGTGCCAGCAGTTACGAATACTCCGTCTCCTACGAGCAGTACTTC. This gives the protein CASSYEYSVSYEQYF.

The rearrangement links TRBV19 to TRBJ1-5; D is uncertain. Germline V gene data show CDR1 as LNHDA and CDR2 as SQIVND (reference sequence). The CDR3 has 12 amino acids. V was cut by 5 bases and J by 5 bases, with 7 bases left in between. CDR3 nucleotides: TGTGCCAGTAGTCCCGGGGATCAGCCCCAGCATTTT. Protein sequence: CASSPGDQPQHF.

The chain carries TRBV6-5 and TRBJ1-6, with TRBD1 matching 8 bases. The junction had 7 bases not matched to a gene; V was cut back by 5 bases and J by 13 bases. Germline values: CDR1 MNHEY, CDR2 SVGAGI. CDR3 length: 13 residues. In DNA form, the CDR3 reads TGTGCCAGCAGTCAGCGGGACAGGTCGCCCCTCCACTTT. Its protein is CASSQRDRSPLHF.

V gene TRBV29-1 combines with J gene TRBJ2-5; maybe TRBD1 (5 bases). There are 14 residues in the CDR3. Germline loops: CDR1 SQVTM, CDR2 ANQGSEA. The V end was cut by 4 bases, the J end by 4 bases, with 16 bases between. The CDR3 region has the DNA TGCAGCGTTGTTGTCAGGGCGATGGGAGAGACCCAGTACTTC. Its translation is CSVVVRAMGETQYF.

The V gene is TRBV7-9, the J gene TRBJ1-6, with D hard to call. From germline, CDR1 is SEHNR and CDR2 FQNEAQ (reference sequence). The CDR3 is 14 amino acids. Trimming removed 1 base at V and 2 bases at J, with 3 bases between. CDR3: CASSLDTYNSPLHF. CDR3 DNA sequence: TGTGCCAGCAGCTTAGATACCTATAATTCACCCCTCCACTTT.

This sequence joins TRBV5-6 and TRBJ1-5, with 7 bases that match TRBD1. Germline V gives CDR1 SGHDT, CDR2 YYEEEE. This CDR3 is built from 14 residues. V dropped 4 bases and J dropped 7; count of bases not matched to a gene: 8. Here the CDR3 reads CASSQTGSGQPQHF. The CDR3 coding sequence is TGTGCCAGCAGCCAGACAGGGTCCGGGCAGCCCCAGCATTTT.

V is TRBV7-9 and J is TRBJ1-6; 7 bases fit TRBD1. The CDR3 contains 14 residues. The V gene end was trimmed by 5 bases and the J gene end by 5 bases; junction bases not matched to a gene: 3. Germline lookup yields CDR1 SEHNR and CDR2 FQNEAQ (reference sequence). CDR3 nucleotide sequence: TGTGCCAGCAGCCGGGACAGTGATAATTCACCCCTCCACTTT. Amino acid sequence: CASSRDSDNSPLHF.

The rearrangement joins TRBV7-2 to TRBJ1-3; 9 bases match TRBD1. Germline V gene data show CDR1 as SGHTA and CDR2 as FQGNSA. Trimming removed 4 bases from V and 4 bases from J; junction bases left unmatched: 5. There are 15 residues in the CDR3. This CDR3 reads CASSSQGALGNTIYF. The CDR3 region has the DNA TGTGCCAGCAGCTCACAGGGGGCGCTGGGAAACACCATATATTTT.

This clone was observed a single time. The CDR3 spells CASSPSGTSTDTQYF. The CDR3 DNA follows: TGCGCCAGCAGCCCTAGCGGAACTAGCACAGATACGCAGTATTTT. The chain is built from TRBV5-1 and TRBJ2-3; 7 positions agree with TRBD2. CDR3 length: 15 amino acids. V lost 4 bases, J lost 0 bases, and 5 bases stayed unmatched. Germline CDR1 and CDR2: SGHRS and YFSETQ.